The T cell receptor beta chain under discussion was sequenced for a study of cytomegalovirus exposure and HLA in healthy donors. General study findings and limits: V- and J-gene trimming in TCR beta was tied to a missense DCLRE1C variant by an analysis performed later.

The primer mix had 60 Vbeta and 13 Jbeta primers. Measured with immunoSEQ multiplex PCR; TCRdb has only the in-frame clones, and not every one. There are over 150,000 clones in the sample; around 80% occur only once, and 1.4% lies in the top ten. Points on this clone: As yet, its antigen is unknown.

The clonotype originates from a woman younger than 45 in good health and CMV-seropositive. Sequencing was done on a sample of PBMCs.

Written as DNA, the CDR3 is TGTGCCAGCAGCGTAACAGGGGTAACTGAAGCTTTCTTT. Its translation is CASSVTGVTEAFF. V gene TRBV9 combines with J gene TRBJ1-1; 7 bases line up with TRBD1. The germline CDR1 and CDR2 sequences are SGDLS and YYNGEE. Unmatched junction bases numbered 2, after V lost 1 base and J lost 5 bases. This CDR3 spans 13 amino acids.